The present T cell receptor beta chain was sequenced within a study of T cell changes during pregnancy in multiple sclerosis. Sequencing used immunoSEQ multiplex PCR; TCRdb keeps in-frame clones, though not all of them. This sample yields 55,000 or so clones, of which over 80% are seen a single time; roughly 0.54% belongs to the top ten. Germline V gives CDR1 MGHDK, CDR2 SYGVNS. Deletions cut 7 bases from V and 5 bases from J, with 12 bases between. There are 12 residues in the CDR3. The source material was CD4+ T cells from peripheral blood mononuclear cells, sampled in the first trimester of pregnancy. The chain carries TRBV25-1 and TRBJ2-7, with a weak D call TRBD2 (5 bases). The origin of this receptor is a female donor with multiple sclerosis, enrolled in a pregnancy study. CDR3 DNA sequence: TGTGCCAGCACCGAGACGGGGAACGAGCAGTACTTC. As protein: CASTETGNEQYF.